This T cell receptor (beta chain) was sequenced in a study of shared clonotypes between healthy human individuals. The donor cohort consisted entirely of Caucasian adults residing in Nashville, Tennessee. Produced via immunoSEQ multiplex PCR; TCRdb's table is partial and in-frame only. The sample lists over 75,000 clones; 68% were seen once. This clone was found a few times. Germline V gene lookup returns CDR1 SGHKS and CDR2 YYEKEE (reference sequence). The trim removed 4 bases at V and 5 bases at J, leaving 5 bases unmatched. The CDR3 length is 14 residues. The chain joins TRBV5-5 to TRBJ2-2; 7 bases are a match to TRBD2. Sequenced input: memory CD8+ T cells sorted from blood. Subset described: CD45RO+ cells pooled with CCR7-negative TemRA cells. This TCR was sampled from a man under 40 in good health. The CDR3 reads CASSPSGMTGELFF. CDR3 DNA: TGTGCCAGCAGCCCCAGCGGGATGACCGGGGAGCTGTTTTTT. Using reference TRBV5-5 and TRBJ2-2 for the parts outside the CDR3, the full variable domain is DAGVTQSPTHLIKTRGQQVTLRCSPISGHKSVSWYQQVLGQGPQFIFQYYEKEERGRGNFPDRFSARQFPNYSSELNVNALLLGDSALYLCASSPSGMTGELFFGEGSRLTVL.